The rows below give T cell receptor beta chains drawn from one sample of a study of cytomegalovirus exposure and HLA in healthy donors. The repertoire was sequenced with immunoSEQ multiplex PCR; TCRdb's copy has only in-frame clones and lacks some. The sample contains fewer than 250,000 clones, around 83% of which appear only once. Source material: PBMCs. The receptors come from a girl under 18 in good health and CMV-seronegative. Each CDR3 is given with its conserved first and last residue. A D gene is named only where the DNA matches it firmly. The size entry is marked missing in some rows and otherwise reads once, few, many or a size class.

NA,TRBJ2-1,NA,TRBV6-4,TGTGCCAGCAGCGTTTACCCCAGCTCCTACAATGAGCAGTTCTTC,CASSVYPSSYNEQFF
NA,TRBJ1-2,NA,TRBV6-6,TGTGCCAGCAGCGTCCCGGGGTTGGACTATGGCTACACCTTC,CASSVPGLDYGYTF
NA,TRBJ2-7,NA,TRBV29-1,TGCAGCGTGGGGACACTAGCCTACGAGCAGTACTTC,CSVGTLAYEQYF
TRBD2,TRBJ2-5,once,TRBV15,TGTGCCACCAGACAGACTAGCGGGGGACCTCAAGAGACCCAGTACTTC,CATRQTSGGPQETQYF
NA,TRBJ1-5,NA,TRBV11-2,TGTGCCAGCAGCGACGGGTGGCAGCCCCAGCATTTT,CASSDGWQPQHF
NA,TRBJ2-7,NA,TRBV5-4,TGTGCCAGCAGCTTGGCGATCCGGGACGAGCAGTACTTC,CASSLAIRDEQYF
NA,TRBJ1-5,NA,TRBV7-8,TGTGCCAGCAGCCCAGGCAGGGTTAGCAATCAGCCCCAGCATTTT,CASSPGRVSNQPQHF
TRBD1,TRBJ1-1,NA,TRBV28,TGTGCCAGCACGAGTGGACAGGGAGGCGTGTCCGTGGCGAACACTGAAGCTTTCTTT,CASTSGQGGVSVANTEAFF
NA,TRBJ2-5,few,TRBV5-1,TGCGCCAGCAGCTCCTCCCCCGGGGGAGTGGGAGAGACCCAGTACTTC,CASSSSPGGVGETQYF
TRBD2,TRBJ2-1,NA,TRBV13,TGTGCCAGCAGCCCCGCGGGGGTTTACAATGAGCAGTTCTTC,CASSPAGVYNEQFF
NA,TRBJ1-1,NA,TRBV9,TGTGCCAGCAGCCCCAGACAGTTCACTGAAGCTTTCTTT,CASSPRQFTEAFF
TRBD1,TRBJ2-7,few,TRBV6-6,TGTGCCAGCAGTTACCTTGGACAGGGTAAAACCTACGAGCAGTACTTC,CASSYLGQGKTYEQYF
NA,TRBJ2-5,NA,TRBV28,TGTGCCAGCAGTGCCCTCAGGGGTAAAGAGACCCAGTACTTC,CASSALRGKETQYF